The clone carrying this T cell receptor beta chain was recorded at least ten times. Its target is not known. Trimming shortened V by 6 bases and J by 0 bases, and 9 bases separated the two germline ends. The germline V gene encodes CDR1 LGHDT and CDR2 YNNKEL (reference sequence). This CDR3 is 14 amino acids long. This sample is drawn from a study of CD8 T cells in ankylosing spondylitis. Points from the study as a whole: From matched ankylosing spondylitis synovial fluid, disease-linked clones were reportedly recovered at significantly enriched levels. Disease-linked clones, CD8+, were relatively rare in peripheral blood.

TCRdb reprocessed the 5' RACE reads via MiXCR and lists one record per CDR3 protein. The table has more than 250,000 distinct CDR3 sequences, around a tenth seen once. The receptor comes from a female donor with ankylosing spondylitis or in good health (not recorded which). The sequenced material came from blood, either unsorted or a sorted T cell fraction (not recorded which). V usage is TRBV3-1 and J usage is TRBJ1-3; D unclear. CDR3 sequence (DNA): TGTGCCAGCAGAGCGAGGCCCTCTGGAAACACCATATATTTT. It specifies CASRARPSGNTIYF.